Described below is a single TCR beta chain sequence and its context. What it binds is not known. The table came from immunoSEQ multiplex PCR; TCRdb's copy has only in-frame clones and leaves some out. The repertoire holds about 82,000 clones, around 85% seen once, with around 2% in the top ten. Time point: week 23, last vaccination. Vaccine doses each comprised 300 ug of mutant IDH1 20-mer peptide, with topical imiquimod. Donors had new WHO grade 3 or 4 IDH1-mutant, ATRX-lost astrocytomas. CDR3 size: 12 residues. The germline gives CDR1 LNHDA, CDR2 SQIVND (reference sequence). With 2 bases removed from V and 7 bases from J, the gap between germline ends came to 6 bases. This specimen comes from a study of a mutant IDH1 vaccine in newly diagnosed glioma. Study background: Sex distribution of treated patients was about 60% male and approximately 38% female; mean age was around 40 years. Study-wide points: Vaccination induced immune responses in around 93% of patients.

The V call is TRBV19, the J call TRBJ2-1, with D unresolved. The sequence derives from a man aged 25 to 45 with glioma. Some clones in this sample may be carry-over from other donors' samples. Sequences were derived from PBMCs, sampled from a glioma patient whose treatment included an IDH1 peptide vaccine. The DNA of the CDR3 is TGTGCCAGTAGTATAAGTCGGAATGAGCAGTTCTTC. It codes for CASSISRNEQFF.